This T cell receptor beta chain was profiled in a study of T cells in Graves' hyperthyroidism and ophthalmopathy. It was considered stable Graves' hyperthyroidism when ophthalmopathy did not progress within 18 months. The source of the PBMCs was less than 12 ml of fresh peripheral blood. Germline loops: CDR1 MDHEN, CDR2 SYDVKM. V shed 8 bases and J shed 2 bases, with 7 bases lying between them. The CDR3 contains 11 residues. Findings and caveats of the study: Model output signaled ophthalmopathy a median approximately 6 months ahead of onset. Most thyroid clonotypes expanded above 0.001 were also detected in blood.

Amplified regions were TCR beta CDR3 sequences from RNA transcripts. HTBI primers were the set used in a first-round RT-PCR of the TCR CDR3. One entry per CDR3 protein, called by TCRdb with MiXCR from the multiplex PCR reads. This sample has a few hundred thousand distinct CDR3 sequences; approximately 15% occur once, and the top ten carry roughly 7.3%. For this clonotype: Its antigen is not known.

The TCR originated in a woman aged 25 to 39 with Graves' hyperthyroidism. The chain couples TRBV28 to TRBJ2-7; D is unresolved. Sequencing was performed on blood. In nucleotides, the CDR3 is TGTGCCAGCTGGTCGACCTACGAGCAGTACTTC. Protein product: CASWSTYEQYF.